This T cell receptor beta chain was recovered during a study of blood T cells in healthy people across ages. Study as a whole: Capturing about one barcoded beta molecule per two T cells was achieved by template switching. Regarding the study as a whole: Strong correlation existed between TCR beta diversity and naive T cell percentage. CMV infection status of these donors was not known.

Germline CDR1 reads SGHTA; CDR2 reads FQGNSA. CDR3 size: 18 residues. Trimming cost V 7 bases and J 2 bases; bases outside gene matches: 15. Healthy Caucasians from Russia aged roughly 6 to 95 served as donors. The second PCR ran about 6 to 12 cycles with a sample-barcoded 5' primer and J-beta primers. TCRdb independently ran MiXCR on the 5' RACE reads; one entry per CDR3 protein. Found here are 1.5 million to 1.8 million distinct CDR3 sequences, roughly 43% of them singletons; the top ten hold about 4.1%. Concerning this clonotype: Antigen unknown.

This sequence was found in a woman aged 18-29 years in good health. Material: blood. This chain uses TRBV7-2 with TRBJ2-3; the match to TRBD2 covers 10 bases. The CDR3 DNA reads TGTGCCAGCATCATAGGCCTAGCGGGGGACGGCAACACAGATACGCAGTATTTT. Translation gives CASIIGLAGDGNTDTQYF.